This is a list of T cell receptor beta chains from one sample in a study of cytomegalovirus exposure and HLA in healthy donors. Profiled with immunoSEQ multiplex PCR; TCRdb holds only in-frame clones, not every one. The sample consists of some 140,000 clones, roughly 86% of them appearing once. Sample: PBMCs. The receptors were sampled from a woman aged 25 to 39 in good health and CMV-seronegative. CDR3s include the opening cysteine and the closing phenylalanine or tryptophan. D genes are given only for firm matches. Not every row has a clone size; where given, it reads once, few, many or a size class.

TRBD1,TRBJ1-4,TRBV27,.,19,CASRPRTGATSPTNEKLFF,TGTGCCAGCAGACCCCGGACAGGGGCGACTTCCCCAACTAATGAAAAACTGTTTTTT
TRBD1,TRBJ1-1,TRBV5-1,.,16,CASSFPSTGGNTEAFF,TGCGCCAGCAGCTTCCCTAGCACAGGGGGGAACACTGAAGCTTTCTTT
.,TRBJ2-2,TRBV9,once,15,CASSADTSNTGELFF,TGTGCCAGCAGCGCCGACACCTCGAACACCGGGGAGCTGTTTTTT
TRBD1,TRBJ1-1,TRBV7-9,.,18,CASSSGTGSGLMNTEAFF,TGTGCCAGCAGTTCCGGGACAGGGTCGGGATTGATGAACACTGAAGCTTTCTTT
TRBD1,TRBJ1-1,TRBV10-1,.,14,CASSPTGSHTEAFF,TGCGCCAGCAGTCCGACAGGGTCGCACACTGAAGCTTTCTTT
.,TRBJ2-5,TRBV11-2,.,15,CASSFYQDYQETQYF,TGTGCCAGCAGCTTTTATCAGGACTACCAAGAGACCCAGTACTTC
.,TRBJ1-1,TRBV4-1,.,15,CASSPIGRGSTEAFF,TGCGCCAGCAGCCCCATCGGGCGGGGGTCCACTGAAGCTTTCTTT
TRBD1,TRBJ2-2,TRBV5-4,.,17,CASSSKDRGRYVGELFF,TGTGCCAGCAGCTCTAAGGACAGGGGGCGCTATGTCGGGGAGCTGTTTTTT
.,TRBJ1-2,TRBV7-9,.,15,CASSSTADGGYGYTF,TGTGCCAGCAGCTCCACCGCCGACGGAGGCTATGGCTACACCTTC
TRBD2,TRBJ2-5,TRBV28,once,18,CASSLNFLRLAEQETQYF,TGTGCCAGCAGTTTAAATTTTTTGAGACTAGCGGAACAAGAGACCCAGTACTTC
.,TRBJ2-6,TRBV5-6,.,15,CASSAGLSGANVLTF,TGTGCCAGCAGCGCGGGACTCTCTGGGGCCAACGTCCTGACTTTC
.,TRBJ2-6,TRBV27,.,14,CASSFSSGANVLTF,TGTGCCAGCAGTTTCTCGTCTGGGGCCAACGTCCTGACTTTC
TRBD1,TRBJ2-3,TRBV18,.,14,CASSPGQRTDTQYF,TGTGCCAGCTCACCGGGACAGCGCACAGATACGCAGTATTTT
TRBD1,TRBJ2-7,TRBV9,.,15,CASSAGTGSSYEQYF,TGTGCCAGCAGCGCCGGGACAGGGAGCTCCTACGAGCAGTACTTC
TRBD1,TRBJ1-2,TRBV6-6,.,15,CASTLGQGGFYGYTF,TGTGCCAGCACTTTGGGACAGGGTGGCTTCTATGGCTACACCTTC
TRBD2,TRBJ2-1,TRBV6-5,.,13,CASSWDYYNEQFF,TGTGCCAGCAGTTGGGACTACTACAATGAGCAGTTCTTC
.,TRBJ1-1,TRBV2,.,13,CASAELPNTEAFF,TGTGCCAGCGCGGAGCTCCCGAACACTGAAGCTTTCTTT
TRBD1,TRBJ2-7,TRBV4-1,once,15,CASSRGQESSYEQYF,TGCGCCAGCAGCCGTGGACAGGAGAGCTCCTACGAGCAGTACTTC
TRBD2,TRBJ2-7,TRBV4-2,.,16,CASSQKLASGVYEQYF,TGTGCCAGCAGCCAGAAGCTTGCTAGCGGGGTTTACGAGCAGTACTTC
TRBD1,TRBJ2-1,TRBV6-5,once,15,CASSAGQGPYNEQFF,TGTGCCAGCAGTGCGGGACAGGGTCCATACAATGAGCAGTTCTTC
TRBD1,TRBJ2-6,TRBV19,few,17,CASSKQGGDSGANVLTF,TGTGCCAGTAGTAAACAGGGGGGAGACTCTGGGGCCAACGTCCTGACTTTC
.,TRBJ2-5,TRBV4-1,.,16,CASSQVEARGQETQYF,TGCGCCAGCAGCCAAGTCGAGGCTAGGGGGCAAGAGACCCAGTACTTC
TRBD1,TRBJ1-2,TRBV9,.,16,CASSVATGAQGYGYTF,TGTGCCAGCAGCGTAGCTACAGGGGCGCAGGGCTATGGCTACACCTTC
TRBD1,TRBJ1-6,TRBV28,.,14,CASSLRGRGSPLHF,TGTGCCAGCAGTTTAAGGGGGCGCGGTTCACCCCTCCACTTT
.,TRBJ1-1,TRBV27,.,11,CASRHNTEAFF,TGTGCCAGCAGACACAACACTGAAGCTTTCTTT
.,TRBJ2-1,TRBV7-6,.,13,CASSPASPGEQFF,TGTGCCAGCAGCCCCGCGAGCCCGGGTGAGCAGTTCTTC
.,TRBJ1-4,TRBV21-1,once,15,CASSDRGLPEEKLFF,TGTGCCAGCAGCGACAGGGGACTCCCCGAGGAAAAACTGTTTTTT
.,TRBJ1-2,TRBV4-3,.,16,CASSQDLRGKSSGYTF,TGCGCCAGCAGCCAAGATCTTCGGGGGAAGAGCTCTGGCTACACCTTC
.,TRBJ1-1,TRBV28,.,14,CASSLPMGLGEAFF,TGTGCCAGCAGTTTACCTATGGGACTCGGAGAGGCTTTCTTT
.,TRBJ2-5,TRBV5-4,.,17,CASSLVLRGGARETQYF,TGTGCCAGCAGCTTGGTACTGAGAGGGGGGGCCCGGGAGACCCAGTACTTC
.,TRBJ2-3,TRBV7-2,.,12,CASSLAPGTQYF,TGTGCCAGCAGCTTAGCCCCGGGAACGCAGTATTTT
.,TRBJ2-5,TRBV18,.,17,CASSLYQAPSGAETQYF,TGTGCCAGCTCACTTTACCAGGCACCCAGTGGGGCTGAGACCCAGTACTTC
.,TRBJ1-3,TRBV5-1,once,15,CASSPQGTSGNTIYF,TGCGCCAGCAGCCCCCAGGGAACCTCTGGAAACACCATATATTTT
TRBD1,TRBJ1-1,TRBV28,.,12,CASSLTGDSAFF,TGTGCCAGCAGTTTAACAGGGGATTCGGCTTTCTTT
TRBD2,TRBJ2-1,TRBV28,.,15,CASHDERGLYNEQFF,TGTGCCAGCCACGACGAGCGGGGACTTTACAATGAGCAGTTCTTC